Detailed here is one T cell receptor (beta chain). The data stem from a study of blood T cell repertoires in COVID-19. Study at large: Sources were T cells, B-cell-depleted T cells, or PBMCs; the material itself was cDNA or gDNA.

Seattle enrolled patients during active infection and tracked them longitudinally. Data came from immunoSEQ multiplex PCR; TCRdb stores just in-frame clones and leaves some out. The sample yields some 80,000 clones, about 88% seen once. Trimming removed 5 bases at V and 3 bases at J, with 7 bases between. CDR1 and CDR2 (germline): SEHNR, FQNEAQ (reference sequence). The CDR3 is 13 residues long. The rearrangement uses TRBV7-9 and TRBJ2-2; a weak D match, TRBD1 (5 bases). The sample consisted of peripheral blood. The clonotype was recovered from a man aged 55 to 70 with COVID-19, enrolled during active disease. This CDR3 is CASSDRHTGELFF. CDR3 DNA sequence: TGTGCCAGCAGCGACAGACACACCGGGGAGCTGTTTTTT.